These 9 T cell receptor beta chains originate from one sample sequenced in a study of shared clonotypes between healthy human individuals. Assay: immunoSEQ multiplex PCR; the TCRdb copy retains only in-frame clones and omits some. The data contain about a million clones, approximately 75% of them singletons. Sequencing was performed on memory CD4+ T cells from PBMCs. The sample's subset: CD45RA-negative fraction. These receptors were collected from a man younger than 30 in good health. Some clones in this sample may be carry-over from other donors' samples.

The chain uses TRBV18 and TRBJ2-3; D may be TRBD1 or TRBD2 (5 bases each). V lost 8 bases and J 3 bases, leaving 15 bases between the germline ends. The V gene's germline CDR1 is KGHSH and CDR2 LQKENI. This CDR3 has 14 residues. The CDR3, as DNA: TGTGCCAGCCTACAACAGAGGGGAACAGATACGCAGTATTTT. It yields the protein CASLQQRGTDTQYF.

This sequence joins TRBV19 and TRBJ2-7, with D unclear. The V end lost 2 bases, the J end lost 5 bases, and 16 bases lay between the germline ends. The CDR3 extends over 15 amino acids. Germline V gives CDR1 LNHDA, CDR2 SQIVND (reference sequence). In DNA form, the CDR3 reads TGTGCCAGTAGTATAAGTGGTAGCAGGAGCGACGAGCAGTACTTC. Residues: CASSISGSRSDEQYF.

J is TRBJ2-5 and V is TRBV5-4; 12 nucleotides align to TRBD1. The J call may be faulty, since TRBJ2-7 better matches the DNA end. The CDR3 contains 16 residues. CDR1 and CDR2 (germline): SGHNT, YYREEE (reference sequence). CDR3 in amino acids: CASSLGGTGGVNEQYF. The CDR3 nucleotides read TGTGCCAGCAGCTTGGGAGGGACAGGGGGCGTCAACGAGCAGTACTTC.

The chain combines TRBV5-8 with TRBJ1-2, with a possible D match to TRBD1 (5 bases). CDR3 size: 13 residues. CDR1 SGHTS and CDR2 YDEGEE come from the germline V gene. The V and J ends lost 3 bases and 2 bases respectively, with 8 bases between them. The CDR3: CASSSDTNYGYTF. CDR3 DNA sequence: TGTGCCAGCAGCTCGGACACCAACTATGGCTACACCTTC.

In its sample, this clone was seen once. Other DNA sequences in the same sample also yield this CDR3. The DNA for the CDR3 is TGTGCCAGCAGTTTAACGGGGGGCTCCTATGGCTACACCTTC. This translates into CASSLTGGSYGYTF. The rearrangement links TRBV28 to TRBJ1-2, with D possibly TRBD1 on 6 matching bases. The CDR3 covers 14 residues. V shed 2 bases and J shed 4 bases, with 11 bases lying between them. From germline, CDR1 is MDHEN and CDR2 SYDVKM.

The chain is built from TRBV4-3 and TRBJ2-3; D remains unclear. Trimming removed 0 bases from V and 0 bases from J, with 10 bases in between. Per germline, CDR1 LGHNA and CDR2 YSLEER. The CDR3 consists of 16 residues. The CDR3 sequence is CASSQEIGGSTDTQYF. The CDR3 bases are TGCGCCAGCAGCCAAGAAATAGGCGGCAGCACAGATACGCAGTATTTT.

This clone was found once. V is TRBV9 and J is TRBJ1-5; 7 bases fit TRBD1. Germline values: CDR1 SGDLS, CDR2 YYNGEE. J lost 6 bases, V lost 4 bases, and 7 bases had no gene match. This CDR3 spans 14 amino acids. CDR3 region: CASSLQGVGQPQHF. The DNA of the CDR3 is TGTGCCAGCAGCCTCCAGGGGGTAGGTCAGCCCCAGCATTTT.

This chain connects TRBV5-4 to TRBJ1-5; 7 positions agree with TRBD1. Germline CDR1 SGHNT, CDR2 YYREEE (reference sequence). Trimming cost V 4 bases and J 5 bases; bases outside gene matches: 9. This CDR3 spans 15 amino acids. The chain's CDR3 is CASSGGTGDDQPQHF. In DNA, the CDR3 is TGTGCCAGCAGCGGCGGTACAGGGGACGATCAGCCCCAGCATTTT. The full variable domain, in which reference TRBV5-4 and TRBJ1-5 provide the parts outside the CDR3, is ETGVTQSPTHLIKTRGQQVTLRCSSQSGHNTVSWYQQALGQGPQFIFQYYREEENGRGNFPPRFSGLQFPNYSSELNVNALELDDSALYLCASSGGTGDDQPQHFGDGTRLSIL.

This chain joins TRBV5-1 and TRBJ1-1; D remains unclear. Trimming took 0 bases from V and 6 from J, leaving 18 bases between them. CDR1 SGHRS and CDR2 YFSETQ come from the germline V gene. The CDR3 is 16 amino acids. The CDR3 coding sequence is TGCGCCAGCAGCTTGGCCGATTCCCTTGTGGATTCTGAAGCTTTCTTT. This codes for CASSLADSLVDSEAFF. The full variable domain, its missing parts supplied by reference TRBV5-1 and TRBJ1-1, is KAGVTQTPRYLIKTRGQQVTLSCSPISGHRSVSWYQQTPGQGLQFLFEYFSETQRNKGNFPGRFSGRQFSNSRSEMNVSTLELGDSALYLCASSLADSLVDSEAFFGQGTRLTVV.